The text below deals with one TCR beta chain. Its target is unknown. Sequencing used immunoSEQ multiplex PCR; TCRdb keeps in-frame clones, though not all of them. Among about 92,000 clones listed, about 94% were seen once. This sample stems from a study of cytomegalovirus exposure and HLA in healthy donors. General study findings and limits: Rarity characterized most TCR sequences, yet some public TCRs appeared in many donors. Researchers catalogued 164 TCR beta chains as cytomegalovirus-associated. Cytomegalovirus status was reportedly diagnosed by the classifier with high sensitivity and specificity.

The donors were part of the validation cohort of around 110 subjects. That cohort was separate from the first cohort, which comprised 666 subjects. Germline CDR1 SGDLS, CDR2 YYNGEE. CDR3 length equals 15 residues. V dropped 1 base and J dropped 3 bases, with 10 bases sitting between them. The chain joins TRBV9 to TRBJ2-2, with D uncertain. This clonotype originated in a woman aged 25 to 39 in good health and CMV-seropositive. Sequenced sample: PBMCs. CDR3 region: CASSVTAGDTGELFF. The CDR3 region has the DNA TGTGCCAGCAGCGTAACGGCCGGAGACACCGGGGAGCTGTTTTTT.